This T cell receptor (beta chain) was captured by sequencing in a study of Graves' ophthalmopathy and Graves' hyperthyroidism. General observations from the study: From stable hyperthyroidism, ophthalmopathy was separated by a 13-signature model with just under 90% sensitivity and over 70% specificity.

With respect to this clonotype: Its target is unknown.

Amplification from RNA transcripts yielded the TCR beta CDR3 regions. RT-PCR in the first round used HTBI primers; a second-round multiplex PCR followed. MiXCR, run by TCRdb on the multiplex PCR reads, gives a single entry per CDR3 protein. This sample has about 240,000 distinct CDR3 sequences, with about 46% found just once. All donors with ophthalmopathy were recorded as having moderate-to-severe activity, CAS ≥3, NOSPECS ≥4 and a duration under 3 months. Germline-derived CDR1 and CDR2 are SGHTA and FQGNSA. J lost 4 bases, V lost 1 base, and 6 bases had no gene match. This CDR3 contains 15 residues.

V usage is TRBV7-2 and J usage is TRBJ2-5, with 7 positions matching TRBD2. Sequences were obtained from peripheral blood. The sequence derives from an adult man with Graves' ophthalmopathy. CDR3 nucleotides: TGTGCCAGCAGCTTAGTAGGACTAGGAACAGAGACCCAGTACTTC. Translating it yields CASSLVGLGTETQYF.